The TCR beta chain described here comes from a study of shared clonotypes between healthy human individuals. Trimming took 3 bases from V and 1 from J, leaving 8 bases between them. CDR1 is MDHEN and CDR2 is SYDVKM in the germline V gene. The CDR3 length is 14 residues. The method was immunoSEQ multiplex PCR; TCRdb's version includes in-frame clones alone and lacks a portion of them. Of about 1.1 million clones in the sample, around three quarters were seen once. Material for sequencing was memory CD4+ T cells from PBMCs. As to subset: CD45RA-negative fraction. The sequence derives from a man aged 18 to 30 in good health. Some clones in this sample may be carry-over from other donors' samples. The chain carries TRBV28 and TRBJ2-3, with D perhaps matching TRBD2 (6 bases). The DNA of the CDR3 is TGTGCCAGCAGTTTCTGGGGGGGCACAGATACGCAGTATTTT. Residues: CASSFWGGTDTQYF.